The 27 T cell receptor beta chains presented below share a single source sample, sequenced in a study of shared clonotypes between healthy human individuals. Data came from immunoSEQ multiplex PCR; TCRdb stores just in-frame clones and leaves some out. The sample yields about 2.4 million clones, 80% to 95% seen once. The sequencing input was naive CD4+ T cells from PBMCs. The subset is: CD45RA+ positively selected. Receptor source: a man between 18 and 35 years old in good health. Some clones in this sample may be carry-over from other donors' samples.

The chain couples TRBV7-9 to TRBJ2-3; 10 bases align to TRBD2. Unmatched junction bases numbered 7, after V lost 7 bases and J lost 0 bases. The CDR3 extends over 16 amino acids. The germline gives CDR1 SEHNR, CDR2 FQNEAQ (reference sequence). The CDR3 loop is CASTPGTSASTDTQYF. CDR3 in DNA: TGTGCCAGCACCCCCGGGACTAGCGCTAGCACAGATACGCAGTATTTT.

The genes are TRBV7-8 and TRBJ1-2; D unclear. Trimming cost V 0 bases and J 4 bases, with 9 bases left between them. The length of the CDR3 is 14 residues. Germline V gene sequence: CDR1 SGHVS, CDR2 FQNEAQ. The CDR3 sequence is CASSLASAAYGYTF. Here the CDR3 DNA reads TGTGCCAGCAGCTTAGCATCGGCTGCCTATGGCTACACCTTC.

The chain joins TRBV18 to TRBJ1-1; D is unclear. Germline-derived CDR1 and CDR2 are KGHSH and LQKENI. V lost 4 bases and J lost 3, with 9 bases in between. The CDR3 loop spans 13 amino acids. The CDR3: CASSRSPYTEAFF. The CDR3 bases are TGTGCCAGCTCACGCTCACCTTACACTGAAGCTTTCTTT.

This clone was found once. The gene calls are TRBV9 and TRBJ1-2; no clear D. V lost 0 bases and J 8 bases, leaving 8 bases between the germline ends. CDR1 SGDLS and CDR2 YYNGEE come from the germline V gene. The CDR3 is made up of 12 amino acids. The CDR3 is CASSVDSGGYTF. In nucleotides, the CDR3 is TGTGCCAGCAGCGTAGATTCTGGAGGCTACACCTTC.

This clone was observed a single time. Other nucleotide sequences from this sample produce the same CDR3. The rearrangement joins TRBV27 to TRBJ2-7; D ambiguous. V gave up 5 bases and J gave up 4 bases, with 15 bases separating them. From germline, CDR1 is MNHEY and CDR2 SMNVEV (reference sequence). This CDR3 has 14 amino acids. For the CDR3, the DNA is TGTGCCAGCAGTCTCCAGGACGGGTCGTACGAGCAGTACTTC. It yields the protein CASSLQDGSYEQYF.

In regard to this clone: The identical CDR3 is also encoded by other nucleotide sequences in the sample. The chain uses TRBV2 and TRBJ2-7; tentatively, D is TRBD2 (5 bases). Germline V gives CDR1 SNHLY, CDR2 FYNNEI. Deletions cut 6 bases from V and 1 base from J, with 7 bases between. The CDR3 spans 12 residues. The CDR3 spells CASSRGSYEQYF. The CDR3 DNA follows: TGTGCCAGCAGCCGAGGGTCCTACGAGCAGTACTTC. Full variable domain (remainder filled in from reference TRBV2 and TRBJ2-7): EPEVTQTPSHQVTQMGQEVILRCVPISNHLYFYWYRQILGQKVEFLVSFYNNEISEKSEIFDDQFSVERPDGSNFTLKIRSTKLEDSAMYFCASSRGSYEQYFGPGTRLTVT.

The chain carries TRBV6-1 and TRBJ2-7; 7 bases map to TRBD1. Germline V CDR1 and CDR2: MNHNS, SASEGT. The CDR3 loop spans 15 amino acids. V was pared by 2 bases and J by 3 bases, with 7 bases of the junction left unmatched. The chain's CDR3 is CASSERPDRFYEQYF. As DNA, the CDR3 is TGTGCCAGCAGTGAACGGCCGGACAGGTTCTACGAGCAGTACTTC.

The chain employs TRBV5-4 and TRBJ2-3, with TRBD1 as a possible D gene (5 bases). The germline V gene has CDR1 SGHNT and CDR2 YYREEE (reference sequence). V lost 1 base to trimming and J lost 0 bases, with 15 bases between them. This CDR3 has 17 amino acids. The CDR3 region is CASSLPSPGHSTDTQYF. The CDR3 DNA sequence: TGTGCCAGCAGCTTGCCGTCCCCCGGACATAGCACAGATACGCAGTATTTT.

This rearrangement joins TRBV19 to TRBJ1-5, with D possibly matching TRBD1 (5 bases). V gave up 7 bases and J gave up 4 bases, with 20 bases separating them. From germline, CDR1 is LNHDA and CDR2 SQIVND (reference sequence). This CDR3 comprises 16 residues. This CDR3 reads CASTQGAIYQNQPQHF. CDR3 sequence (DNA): TGTGCCAGTACCCAAGGGGCGATTTACCAGAATCAGCCCCAGCATTTT.

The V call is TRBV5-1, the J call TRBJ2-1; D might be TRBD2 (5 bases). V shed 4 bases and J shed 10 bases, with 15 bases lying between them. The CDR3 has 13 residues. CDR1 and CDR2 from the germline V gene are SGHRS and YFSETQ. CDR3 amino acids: CASSELVLNEQFF. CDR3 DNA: TGCGCCAGCAGCGAACTAGTCCTCAACGAGCAGTTCTTC. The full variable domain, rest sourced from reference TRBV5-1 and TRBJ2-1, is KAGVTQTPRYLIKTRGQQVTLSCSPISGHRSVSWYQQTPGQGLQFLFEYFSETQRNKGNFPGRFSGRQFSNSRSEMNVSTLELGDSALYLCASSELVLNEQFFGPGTRLTVL.

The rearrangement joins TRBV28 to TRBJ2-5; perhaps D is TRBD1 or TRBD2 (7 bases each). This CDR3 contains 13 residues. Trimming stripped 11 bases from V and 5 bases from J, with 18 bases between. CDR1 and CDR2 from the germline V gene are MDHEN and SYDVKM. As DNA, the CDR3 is TGTGCCGTCCAGGGAGGGGGCGGGGAGACCCAGTACTTC. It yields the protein CAVQGGGGETQYF.

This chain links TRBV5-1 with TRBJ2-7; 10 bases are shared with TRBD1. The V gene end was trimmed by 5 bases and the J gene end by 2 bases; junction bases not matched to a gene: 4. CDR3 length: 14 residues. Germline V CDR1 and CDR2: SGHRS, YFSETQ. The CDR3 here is CASRPGQGAYEQYF. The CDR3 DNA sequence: TGCGCCAGCAGACCCGGACAGGGGGCCTACGAGCAGTACTTC. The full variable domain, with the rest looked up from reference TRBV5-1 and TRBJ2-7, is KAGVTQTPRYLIKTRGQQVTLSCSPISGHRSVSWYQQTPGQGLQFLFEYFSETQRNKGNFPGRFSGRQFSNSRSEMNVSTLELGDSALYLCASRPGQGAYEQYFGPGTRLTVT.

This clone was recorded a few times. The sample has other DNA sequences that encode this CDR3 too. DNA of the CDR3: TGTGCCAGCAGCGTAGGGGGTGGAAACACCATATATTTT. Protein: CASSVGGGNTIYF. This sequence joins TRBV9 and TRBJ1-3; no definite D call. Trimming stripped 0 bases from V and 3 bases from J, with 4 bases between. Per germline, CDR1 SGDLS and CDR2 YYNGEE. The CDR3 consists of 13 residues.

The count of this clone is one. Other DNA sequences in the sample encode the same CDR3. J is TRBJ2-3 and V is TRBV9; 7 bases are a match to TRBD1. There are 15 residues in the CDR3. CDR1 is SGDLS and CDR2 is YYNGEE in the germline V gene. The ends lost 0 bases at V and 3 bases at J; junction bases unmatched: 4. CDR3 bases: TGTGCCAGCAGCGTAGACAGGGGCAGTACAGATACGCAGTATTTT. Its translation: CASSVDRGSTDTQYF.

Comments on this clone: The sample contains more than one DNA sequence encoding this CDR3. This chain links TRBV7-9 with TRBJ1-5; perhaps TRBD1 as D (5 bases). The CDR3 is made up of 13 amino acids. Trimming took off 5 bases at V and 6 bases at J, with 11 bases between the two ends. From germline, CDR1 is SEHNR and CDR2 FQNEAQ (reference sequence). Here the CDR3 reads CASSQAGGQPQHF. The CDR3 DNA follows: TGTGCCAGCAGCCAGGCCGGGGGTCAGCCCCAGCATTTT.

CDR3 region: CASSYGQGRGNEKLFF. Here the CDR3 DNA reads TGTGCCAGCAGCTATGGACAGGGGCGGGGTAATGAAAAACTGTTTTTT. The chain is built from TRBV7-9 and TRBJ1-4, with TRBD1 identical over 9 bases. The CDR3 covers 16 residues. Germline V gene data show CDR1 as SEHNR and CDR2 as FQNEAQ (reference sequence). Germline trimming cut 4 bases from V and 4 bases from J; bases unmatched to any gene: 7. Based on the CDR3 plus reference TRBV7-9 and TRBJ1-4, the full variable domain is DTGVSQNPRHKITKRGQNVTFRCDPISEHNRLYWYRQTLGQGPEFLTYFQNEAQLEKSRLLSDRFSAERPKGSFSTLEIQRTEQGDSAMYLCASSYGQGRGNEKLFFGSGTQLSVL.

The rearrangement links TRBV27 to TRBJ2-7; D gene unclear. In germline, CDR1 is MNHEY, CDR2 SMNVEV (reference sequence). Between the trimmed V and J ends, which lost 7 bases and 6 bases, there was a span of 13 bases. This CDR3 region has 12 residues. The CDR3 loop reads CASTAWHGEQYF. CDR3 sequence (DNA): TGTGCCAGCACTGCGTGGCATGGCGAGCAGTACTTC.

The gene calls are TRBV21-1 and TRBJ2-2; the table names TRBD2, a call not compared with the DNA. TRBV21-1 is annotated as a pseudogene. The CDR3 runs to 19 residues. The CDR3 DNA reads TGTGCCGTCCCCGTTCCGGGACTAGCGGGAGGGCCGAACACCGGGGAGCTGTTTTTT. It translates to CAVPVPGLAGGPNTGELFF.

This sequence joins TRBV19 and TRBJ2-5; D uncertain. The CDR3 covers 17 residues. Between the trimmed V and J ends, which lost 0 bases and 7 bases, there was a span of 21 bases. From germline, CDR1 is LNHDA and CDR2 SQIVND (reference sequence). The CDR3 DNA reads TGTGCCAGTAGTATAGATCAGCTCGGCGTGACGTCCAGGACCCAGTACTTC. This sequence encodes CASSIDQLGVTSRTQYF.

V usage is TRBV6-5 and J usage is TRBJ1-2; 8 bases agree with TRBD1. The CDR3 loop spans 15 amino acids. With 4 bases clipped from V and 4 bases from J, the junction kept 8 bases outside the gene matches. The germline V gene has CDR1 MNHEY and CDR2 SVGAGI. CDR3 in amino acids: CASSWDQGASYGYTF. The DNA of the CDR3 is TGTGCCAGCAGTTGGGACCAGGGGGCGAGCTATGGCTACACCTTC.

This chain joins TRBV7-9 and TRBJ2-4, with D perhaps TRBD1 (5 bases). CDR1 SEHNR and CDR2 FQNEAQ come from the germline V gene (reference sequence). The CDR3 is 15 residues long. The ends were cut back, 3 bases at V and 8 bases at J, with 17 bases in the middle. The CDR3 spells CASSFYMGLSDIQYF. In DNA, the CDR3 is TGTGCCAGCAGCTTCTATATGGGGCTATCGGACATTCAGTACTTC. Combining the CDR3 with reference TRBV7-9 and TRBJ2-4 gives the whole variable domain DTGVSQNPRHKITKRGQNVTFRCDPISEHNRLYWYRQTLGQGPEFLTYFQNEAQLEKSRLLSDRFSAERPKGSFSTLEIQRTEQGDSAMYLCASSFYMGLSDIQYFGAGTRLSVL.

This chain's CDR3 is CASSGSGGWDTGELFF. CDR3 DNA: TGTGCCAGCAGTGGATCGGGGGGATGGGACACCGGGGAGCTGTTTTTT. The chain is built from TRBV2 and TRBJ2-2; TRBD2 matches 7 bases. Germline V gene data show CDR1 as SNHLY and CDR2 as FYNNEI. After removal of 4 bases from V and 3 bases from J, the junction contained 8 bases not matched to a gene. CDR3 length: 16 residues.

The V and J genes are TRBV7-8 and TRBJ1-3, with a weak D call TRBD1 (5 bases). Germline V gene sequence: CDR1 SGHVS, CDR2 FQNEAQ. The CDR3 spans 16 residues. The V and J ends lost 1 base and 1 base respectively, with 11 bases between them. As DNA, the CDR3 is TGTGCCAGCAGCTTAGTTAGGGGCCGATCTGGAAACACCATATATTTT. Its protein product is CASSLVRGRSGNTIYF.

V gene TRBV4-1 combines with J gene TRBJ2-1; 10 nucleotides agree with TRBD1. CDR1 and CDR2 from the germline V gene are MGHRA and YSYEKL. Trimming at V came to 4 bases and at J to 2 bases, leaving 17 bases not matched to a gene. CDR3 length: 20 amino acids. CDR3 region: CASSPRETGGAIYAYNEQFF. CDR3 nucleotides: TGCGCCAGCAGCCCCCGAGAGACAGGGGGCGCGATATATGCCTACAATGAGCAGTTCTTC.

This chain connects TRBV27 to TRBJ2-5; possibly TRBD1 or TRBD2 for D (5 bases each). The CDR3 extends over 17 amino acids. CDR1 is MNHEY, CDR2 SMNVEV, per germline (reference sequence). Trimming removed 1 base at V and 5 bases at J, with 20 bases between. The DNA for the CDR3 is TGTGCCAGCAGTTTATTCGGGGTAGGGGCCGCGTGGGAGACCCAGTACTTC. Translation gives CASSLFGVGAAWETQYF.

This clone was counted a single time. This chain's CDR3 is CASSDLAGGEETQYF. DNA of the CDR3: TGTGCCAGCAGTGATTTAGCGGGAGGTGAGGAGACCCAGTACTTC. This chain uses TRBV2 with TRBJ2-5; 10 nucleotides agree with TRBD2. Germline values: CDR1 SNHLY, CDR2 FYNNEI. This CDR3 has 15 residues. The V gene end was trimmed by 3 bases and the J gene end by 5 bases; junction bases not matched to a gene: 6.

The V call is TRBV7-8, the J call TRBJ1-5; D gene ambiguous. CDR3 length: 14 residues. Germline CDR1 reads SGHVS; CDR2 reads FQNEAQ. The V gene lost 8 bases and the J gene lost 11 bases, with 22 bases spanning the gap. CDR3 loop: CASALAEAFGAQHF. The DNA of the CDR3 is TGTGCCAGCGCCCTCGCGGAGGCCTTCGGAGCCCAGCATTTT.